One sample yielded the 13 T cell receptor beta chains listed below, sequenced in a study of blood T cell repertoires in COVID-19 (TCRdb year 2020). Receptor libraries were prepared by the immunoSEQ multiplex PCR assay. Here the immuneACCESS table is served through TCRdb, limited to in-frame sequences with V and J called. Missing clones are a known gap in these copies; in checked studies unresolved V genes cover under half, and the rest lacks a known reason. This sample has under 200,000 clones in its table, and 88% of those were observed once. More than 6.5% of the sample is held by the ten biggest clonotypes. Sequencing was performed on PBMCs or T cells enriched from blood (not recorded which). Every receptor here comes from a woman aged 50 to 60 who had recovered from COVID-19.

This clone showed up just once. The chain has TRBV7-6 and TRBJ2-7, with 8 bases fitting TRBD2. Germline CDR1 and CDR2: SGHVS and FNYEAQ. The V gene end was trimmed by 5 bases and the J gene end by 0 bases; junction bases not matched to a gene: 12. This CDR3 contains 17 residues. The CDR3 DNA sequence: TGTGCCAGCAGCCCCATCCGGGCTAGCGGGCTCTCCTACGAGCAGTACTTC. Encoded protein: CASSPIRASGLSYEQYF.

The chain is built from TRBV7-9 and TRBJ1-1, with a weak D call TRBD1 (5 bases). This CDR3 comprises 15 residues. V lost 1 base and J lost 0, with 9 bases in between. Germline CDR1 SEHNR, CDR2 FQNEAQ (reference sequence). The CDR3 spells CASSLGGRLNTEAFF. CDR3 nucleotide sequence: TGTGCCAGCAGCTTAGGGGGGAGGCTGAACACTGAAGCTTTCTTT.

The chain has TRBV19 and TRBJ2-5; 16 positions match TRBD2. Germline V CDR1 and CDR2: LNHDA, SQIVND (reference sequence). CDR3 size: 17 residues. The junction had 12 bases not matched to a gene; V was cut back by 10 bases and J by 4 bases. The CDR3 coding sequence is TGTGCCACCAGCGGGACTAGCGGGGGGGGATTCGGAGAGACCCAGTACTTC. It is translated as CATSGTSGGGFGETQYF.

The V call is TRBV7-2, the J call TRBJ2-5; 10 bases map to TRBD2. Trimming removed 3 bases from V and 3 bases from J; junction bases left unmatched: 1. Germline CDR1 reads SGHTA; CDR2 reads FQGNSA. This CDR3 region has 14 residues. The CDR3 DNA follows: TGTGCCAGCAGCTTCGGACTAGCGGAAGAGACCCAGTACTTC. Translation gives CASSFGLAEETQYF.

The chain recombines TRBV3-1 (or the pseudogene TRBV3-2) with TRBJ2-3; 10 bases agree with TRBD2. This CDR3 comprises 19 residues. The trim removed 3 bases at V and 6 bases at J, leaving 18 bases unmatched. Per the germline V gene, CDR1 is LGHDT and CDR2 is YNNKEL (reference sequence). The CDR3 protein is CASSQYLSSGGLKKDTQYF. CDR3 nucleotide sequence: TGTGCCAGCAGCCAGTACCTTTCTAGCGGGGGCCTAAAGAAGGATACGCAGTATTTT.

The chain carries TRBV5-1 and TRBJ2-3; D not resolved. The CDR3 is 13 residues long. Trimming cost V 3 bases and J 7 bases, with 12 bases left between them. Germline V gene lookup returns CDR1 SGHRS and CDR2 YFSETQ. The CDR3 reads CASSSTLENTQYF. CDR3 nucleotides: TGCGCCAGCAGCTCGACCCTAGAGAATACGCAGTATTTT.

CDR3 DNA sequence: TGTGCCAGCAGCCGAAGGGTCCCAGGGAAAGAGACCCAGTACTTC. This gives the protein CASSRRVPGKETQYF. The chain carries TRBV3-1 (or the pseudogene TRBV3-2) and TRBJ2-5; possible D gene TRBD1, 5 bases. CDR3 length: 15 residues. Germline V lookup: CDR1 LGHDT, CDR2 YNNKEL (reference sequence). V shed 4 bases and J shed 3 bases, with 15 bases lying between them.

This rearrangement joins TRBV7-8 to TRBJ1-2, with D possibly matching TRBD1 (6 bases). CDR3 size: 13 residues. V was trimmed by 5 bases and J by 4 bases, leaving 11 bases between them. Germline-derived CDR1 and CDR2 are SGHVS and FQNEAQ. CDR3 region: CASSDRTFYGYTF. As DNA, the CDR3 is TGTGCCAGCAGCGACAGGACTTTCTATGGCTACACCTTC.

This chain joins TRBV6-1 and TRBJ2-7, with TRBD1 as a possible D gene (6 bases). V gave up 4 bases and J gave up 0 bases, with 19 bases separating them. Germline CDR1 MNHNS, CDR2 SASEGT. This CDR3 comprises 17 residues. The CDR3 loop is CASSGGTRSTVSYEQYF. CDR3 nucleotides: TGTGCCAGCAGTGGGGGGACACGTTCCACGGTCTCCTACGAGCAGTACTTC.

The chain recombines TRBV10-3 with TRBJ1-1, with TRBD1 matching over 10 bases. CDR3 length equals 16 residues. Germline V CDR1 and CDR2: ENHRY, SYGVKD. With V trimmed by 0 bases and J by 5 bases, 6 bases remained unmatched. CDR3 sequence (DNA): TGTGCCATCAGTGAGTCTCGAAGGACAGGGGGTACTGAAGCTTTCTTT. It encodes CAISESRRTGGTEAFF.

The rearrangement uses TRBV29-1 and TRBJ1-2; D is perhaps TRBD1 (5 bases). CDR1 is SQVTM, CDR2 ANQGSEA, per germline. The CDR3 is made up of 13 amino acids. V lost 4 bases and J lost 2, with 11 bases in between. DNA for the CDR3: TGCAGCGTTGTTTCGGGGGGGAACTATGGCTACACCTTC. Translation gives CSVVSGGNYGYTF.

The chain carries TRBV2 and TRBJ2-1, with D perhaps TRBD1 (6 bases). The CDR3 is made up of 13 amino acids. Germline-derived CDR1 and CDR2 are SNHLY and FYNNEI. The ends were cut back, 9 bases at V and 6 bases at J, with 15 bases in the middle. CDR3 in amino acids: CARGQGSGNEQFF. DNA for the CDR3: TGTGCCAGGGGGCAGGGGTCGGGCAATGAGCAGTTCTTC.

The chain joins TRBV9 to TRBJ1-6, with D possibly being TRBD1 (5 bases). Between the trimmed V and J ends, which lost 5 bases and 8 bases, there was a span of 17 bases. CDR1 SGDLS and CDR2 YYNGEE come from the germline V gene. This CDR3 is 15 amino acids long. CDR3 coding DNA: TGTGCCAGCAGTGTGGCCGGTACAGGAGATTCACCCCTCCACTTT. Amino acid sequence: CASSVAGTGDSPLHF.